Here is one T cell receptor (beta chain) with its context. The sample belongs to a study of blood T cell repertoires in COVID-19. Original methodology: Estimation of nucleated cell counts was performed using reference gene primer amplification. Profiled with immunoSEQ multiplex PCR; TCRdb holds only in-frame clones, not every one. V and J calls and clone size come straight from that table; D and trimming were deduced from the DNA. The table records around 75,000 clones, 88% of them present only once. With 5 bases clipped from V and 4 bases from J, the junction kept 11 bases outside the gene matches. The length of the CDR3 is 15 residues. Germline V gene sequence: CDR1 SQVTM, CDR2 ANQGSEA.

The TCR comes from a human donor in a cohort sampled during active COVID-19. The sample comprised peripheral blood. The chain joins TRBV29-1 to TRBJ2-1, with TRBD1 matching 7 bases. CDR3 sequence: CSVPLDRVRYNEQFF. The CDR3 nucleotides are TGCAGCGTTCCCCTCGACAGGGTAAGATACAATGAGCAGTTCTTC.